The clone carrying this TCR beta chain was detected many times. Its antigen is not identified. The record originates from a study of T-cell reconstitution after alpha-beta-depleted transplantation in children. Study-wide points: Several patients had high TCRbeta diversity at day 60; it came from surviving recipient T cells and thymic progenitors.

The TCRbeta library was prepared with unique molecular identifiers. TCRdb re-analysed the PCR reads in MiXCR, keeping a single row per CDR3 protein. Among roughly 100,000 distinct CDR3 sequences listed, approximately 5.4% were seen once. CDR3 length: 18 residues. The ends lost 5 bases at V and 1 base at J; junction bases unmatched: 10. The V gene's germline CDR1 is DFQATT and CDR2 SNEGSKA (reference sequence). Material: PBMCs, mostly from graft donor cells, obtained 60 days after TCRalphabeta/CD19-depleted stem cell transplant. The TCR comes from a female patient aged 2 to 10 who had a stem cell transplant for Fanconi anemia, so the T cells may come from the graft donor. The genes are TRBV20-1 and TRBJ2-4; 14 bases align to TRBD2. The CDR3 reads CSADGTSGRKMAKNIQYF. The CDR3 coding sequence is TGCAGTGCTGACGGGACTAGCGGGAGAAAAATGGCCAAAAACATTCAGTACTTC.